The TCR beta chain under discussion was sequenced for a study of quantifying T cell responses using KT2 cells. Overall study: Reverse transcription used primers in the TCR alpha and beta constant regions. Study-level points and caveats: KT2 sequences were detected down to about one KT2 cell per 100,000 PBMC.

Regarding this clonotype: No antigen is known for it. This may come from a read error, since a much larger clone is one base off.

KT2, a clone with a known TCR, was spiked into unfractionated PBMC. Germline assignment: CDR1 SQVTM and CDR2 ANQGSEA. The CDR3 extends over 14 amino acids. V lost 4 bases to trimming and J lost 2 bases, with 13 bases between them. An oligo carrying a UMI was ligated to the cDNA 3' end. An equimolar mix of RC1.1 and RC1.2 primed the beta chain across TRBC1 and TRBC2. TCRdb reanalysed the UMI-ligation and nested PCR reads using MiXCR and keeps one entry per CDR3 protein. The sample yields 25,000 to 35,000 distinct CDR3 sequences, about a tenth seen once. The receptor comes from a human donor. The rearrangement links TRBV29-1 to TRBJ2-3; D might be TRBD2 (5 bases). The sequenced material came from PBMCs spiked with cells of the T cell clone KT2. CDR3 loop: CSVGFGIDTDTQYF. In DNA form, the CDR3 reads TGCAGCGTTGGGTTCGGGATCGACACAGATACGCAGTATTTT.